The 30 T cell receptor beta chains below all came from one sample that was sequenced in a study of blood T cell repertoires in COVID-19. The protocol was immunoSEQ multiplex PCR, while the TCRdb copy is restricted to in-frame clones and leaves out a portion. The profile shows approximately 90,000 clones, approximately 80% of them singletons. The sample consisted of peripheral blood. The receptors derive from a woman aged 80 or over with active or convalescent COVID-19.

The V call is TRBV5-6, the J call TRBJ2-3, with 8 bases matching TRBD1. The J segment lost 5 bases and the V segment lost 3 bases, leaving 8 bases of the junction unmatched. The CDR3 is 15 amino acids. Germline V lookup: CDR1 SGHDT, CDR2 YYEEEE. The CDR3, as DNA: TGTGCCAGCAGCTCTGCGGGACAGGTAGTAGATACGCAGTATTTT. Translation gives CASSSAGQVVDTQYF.

The chain combines TRBV9 with TRBJ2-3; 10 nucleotides match TRBD1. The J segment lost 1 base and the V segment lost 2 bases, leaving 4 bases of the junction unmatched. Germline loops: CDR1 SGDLS, CDR2 YYNGEE. This CDR3 comprises 16 residues. CDR3 residues: CASSVSGTGGTDTQYF. The CDR3 region has the DNA TGTGCCAGCAGCGTCTCCGGGACAGGGGGCACAGATACGCAGTATTTT. The full variable domain, completed using reference TRBV9 and TRBJ2-3, is DSGVTQTPKHLITATGQRVTLRCSPRSGDLSVYWYQQSLDQGLQFLIQYYNGEERAKGNILERFSAQQFPDLHSELNLSSLELGDSALYFCASSVSGTGGTDTQYFGPGTRLTVL.

The chain uses TRBV2 and TRBJ2-5; no definite D call. The V gene's germline CDR1 is SNHLY and CDR2 FYNNEI. Trimming took off 6 bases at V and 4 bases at J, with 12 bases between the two ends. This CDR3 contains 13 residues. The CDR3 bases are TGTGCCAGCAGGGTAACAGCAATAGAGACCCAGTACTTC. This sequence encodes CASRVTAIETQYF.

The rearrangement joins TRBV15 to TRBJ1-2, with a tentative D call TRBD1 (5 bases). CDR1 and CDR2 (germline): LNHNV, YYDKDF (reference sequence). The CDR3 length is 12 residues. The V end was cut by 4 bases, the J end by 10 bases, with 13 bases between. CDR3 sequence: CATSTGVSDYTF. In DNA, the CDR3 is TGTGCCACCAGCACGGGGGTTTCGGACTACACCTTC.

The V gene is TRBV2, the J gene TRBJ2-5, with 8 nucleotides matching TRBD1. From germline, CDR1 is SNHLY and CDR2 FYNNEI. The CDR3 runs 15 residues. V gave up 8 bases and J gave up 0 bases; unmatched junction bases: 8. The CDR3 region is CASAGQVVNQETQYF. The CDR3 coding sequence is TGTGCCAGCGCGGGACAGGTAGTTAACCAAGAGACCCAGTACTTC.

The V and J genes are TRBV7-3 and TRBJ2-3; 7 positions match TRBD2. The CDR3 extends over 12 amino acids. Germline-derived CDR1 and CDR2 are SGHTA and FQGTGA. J was trimmed by 10 bases and V by 5 bases; bases with no gene match: 6. CDR3 coding DNA: TGTGCCAGCAGCGGTAGGGAGGGCTCGCAGTATTTT. This sequence encodes CASSGREGSQYF.

The genes are TRBV9 and TRBJ2-1; 13 bases match TRBD2. The CDR3 runs to 16 residues. The V segment lost 4 bases and the J segment 2 bases; nucleotides outside the gene matches: 3. CDR1 and CDR2 from the germline V gene are SGDLS and YYNGEE. The CDR3 DNA follows: TGTGCCAGCAGCACCGGGACTAGCGGGGCCTACAATGAGCAGTTCTTC. Translation: CASSTGTSGAYNEQFF.

CDR3 sequence reads: CATSDSARDSSNYGYTF. CDR3 sequence (DNA): TGTGCCACCAGTGACTCCGCCCGGGACAGCTCTAACTATGGCTACACCTTC. This chain uses TRBV24-1 with TRBJ1-2, with 7 bases identical to TRBD1. The germline V gene has CDR1 KGHDR and CDR2 SFDVKD. With 4 bases clipped from V and 0 bases from J, the junction kept 10 bases outside the gene matches. The CDR3 runs to 17 residues.

V gene TRBV9 combines with J gene TRBJ2-3; TRBD2 might be the D (6 bases). Germline V CDR1 and CDR2: SGDLS, YYNGEE. V shed 3 bases and J shed 2 bases, with 16 bases lying between them. This CDR3 has 16 residues. CDR3 sequence (DNA): TGTGCCAGCAGCGGAACCGGGACTTACCTCACAGATACGCAGTATTTT. It codes for CASSGTGTYLTDTQYF. The variable domain in full, completed from reference TRBV9 and TRBJ2-3, reads DSGVTQTPKHLITATGQRVTLRCSPRSGDLSVYWYQQSLDQGLQFLIQYYNGEERAKGNILERFSAQQFPDLHSELNLSSLELGDSALYFCASSGTGTYLTDTQYFGPGTRLTVL.

The chain links TRBV5-6 to TRBJ2-3; 9 bases agree with TRBD1. The ends lost 0 bases at V and 1 base at J; junction bases unmatched: 0. Germline-derived CDR1 and CDR2 are SGHDT and YYEEEE. The CDR3 is made up of 15 amino acids. CDR3 loop: CASSLGTGGTDTQYF. The CDR3, as DNA: TGTGCCAGCAGCTTGGGGACAGGGGGCACAGATACGCAGTATTTT.

This rearrangement joins TRBV11-2 to TRBJ2-7, with 7 positions matching TRBD1. CDR3 length: 15 residues. Germline V CDR1 and CDR2: SGHAT, FQNNGV. V dropped 4 bases and J dropped 5; count of bases not matched to a gene: 11. CDR3 sequence reads: CASSSDRVVPHEQYF. CDR3 coding DNA: TGTGCCAGCAGCTCAGACAGGGTGGTCCCCCACGAGCAGTACTTC.

The V call is TRBV4-1, the J call TRBJ2-2; D is uncertain. V dropped 6 bases and J dropped 8 bases, with 16 bases sitting between them. Germline values: CDR1 MGHRA, CDR2 YSYEKL. The CDR3 is made up of 14 amino acids. In DNA form, the CDR3 reads TGCGCCAGCAGACCCGACCGGGTATCGGGGGAGCTGTTTTTT. It translates to CASRPDRVSGELFF.

V and J are TRBV30 and TRBJ2-7; 8 nucleotides align to TRBD1. There are 13 residues in the CDR3. The junction had 7 bases not matched to a gene; V was cut back by 2 bases and J by 7 bases. Germline V CDR1 and CDR2: GTSNPN, SVGIG (reference sequence). For the CDR3, the DNA is TGTGCCTGGAGTTCCGGACAGGGAAAAGAGCAGTACTTC. Amino acid sequence: CAWSSGQGKEQYF.

The V gene is TRBV9, the J gene TRBJ2-3, with D hard to call. This CDR3 region has 13 residues. The germline CDR1 and CDR2 sequences are SGDLS and YYNGEE. V lost 1 base and J lost 2, with 5 bases in between. Written as DNA, the CDR3 is TGTGCCAGCAGCGTATTTAACACAGATACGCAGTATTTT. This gives the protein CASSVFNTDTQYF.

This chain uses TRBV6-5 with TRBJ2-1; perhaps TRBD1 as D (6 bases). The V end lost 3 bases, the J end lost 2 bases, and 11 bases lay between the germline ends. CDR1 and CDR2 (germline): MNHEY, SVGAGI. The CDR3 consists of 15 residues. The DNA of the CDR3 is TGTGCCAGCAGTTATGGGGGCAGAACCTACAATGAGCAGTTCTTC. Translating it yields CASSYGGRTYNEQFF.

DNA for the CDR3: TGTGCCAGCAGCCCGGGGACTAGCGGGGGAAGCCAAGAGACCCAGTACTTC. It encodes CASSPGTSGGSQETQYF. The chain employs TRBV7-3 and TRBJ2-5, with 14 bases lining up with TRBD2. The CDR3 sequence is 17 residues long. Germline-derived CDR1 and CDR2 are SGHTA and FQGTGA. Germline trimming cut 5 bases from V and 1 base from J; bases unmatched to any gene: 6.

The V and J genes are TRBV24-1 and TRBJ1-1, with 8 nucleotides matching TRBD1. V gave up 7 bases and J gave up 3 bases; unmatched junction bases: 3. This CDR3 spans 13 amino acids. The V gene's germline CDR1 is KGHDR and CDR2 SFDVKD. The CDR3 region is CATRETGDTEAFF. The CDR3 nucleotides are TGTGCCACCAGAGAGACAGGGGACACTGAAGCTTTCTTT.

This clone was seen more than once but under ten times. The chain joins TRBV6-5 to TRBJ2-5; D unresolved. CDR3 size: 12 residues. Trimming cost V 8 bases and J 2 bases, with 9 bases left between them. Germline CDR1 is MNHEY and CDR2 is SVGAGI. Here the CDR3 DNA reads TGTGCCAGCGGCGGTCTTCAAGAGACCCAGTACTTC. This sequence encodes CASGGLQETQYF.

V is TRBV29-1 and J is TRBJ1-1, with a tentative D call TRBD1 (6 bases). The germline V gene has CDR1 SQVTM and CDR2 ANQGSEA. V was trimmed by 7 bases and J by 1 base, leaving 13 bases between them. The CDR3 spans 13 residues. The CDR3 region has the DNA TGCAGCGCCGCCCGGGACAAGAACACTGAAGCTTTCTTT. Residues: CSAARDKNTEAFF.

The chain recombines TRBV9 with TRBJ1-1; D is perhaps TRBD1 (5 bases). This CDR3 has 12 residues. The V gene's germline CDR1 is SGDLS and CDR2 YYNGEE. V lost 2 bases and J 8 bases, leaving 10 bases between the germline ends. The CDR3 protein is CASSVGKGEAFF. In DNA form, the CDR3 reads TGTGCCAGCAGCGTTGGGAAGGGGGAAGCTTTCTTT. The full variable domain, in which reference TRBV9 and TRBJ1-1 provide the parts outside the CDR3, is DSGVTQTPKHLITATGQRVTLRCSPRSGDLSVYWYQQSLDQGLQFLIQYYNGEERAKGNILERFSAQQFPDLHSELNLSSLELGDSALYFCASSVGKGEAFFGQGTRLTVV.

The chain is built from TRBV11-2 and TRBJ1-4, with D unresolved. The germline CDR1 and CDR2 sequences are SGHAT and FQNNGV. This CDR3 is 14 amino acids long. The V gene lost 3 bases and the J gene lost 0 bases, with 5 bases spanning the gap. CDR3 residues: CASSFRATNEKLFF. The CDR3 DNA follows: TGTGCCAGCAGCTTCCGAGCAACTAATGAAAAACTGTTTTTT.

The gene calls are TRBV19 and TRBJ1-1, with a weak D call TRBD1 (5 bases). CDR1 and CDR2 from the germline V gene are LNHDA and SQIVND (reference sequence). The V end lost 7 bases, the J end lost 4 bases, and 13 bases lay between the germline ends. This CDR3 region has 13 residues. CDR3 region: CASTKATVTEAFF. CDR3 sequence (DNA): TGTGCCAGTACTAAAGCGACAGTCACTGAAGCTTTCTTT.

The rearrangement uses TRBV9 and TRBJ2-3, with 8 bases matching TRBD2. This CDR3 has 16 amino acids. CDR1 is SGDLS, CDR2 YYNGEE, per germline. V trimming: 2 bases; J trimming: 4 bases; junction bases outside the gene matches: 9. The CDR3 DNA follows: TGTGCCAGCAGCGTGCGAAGCGGGGGCGGGTCAGATACGCAGTATTTT. Translated, it gives CASSVRSGGGSDTQYF.

The CDR3 DNA sequence: TGTGCCAGCAGTCCAGGGCCCTGGGGGGAGCGAGGCTACACCTTC. Amino acids: CASSPGPWGERGYTF. J is TRBJ1-2 and V is TRBV11-2; tentatively, D is TRBD1 (5 bases). V was pared by 6 bases and J by 8 bases, with 22 bases between. Germline-derived CDR1 and CDR2 are SGHAT and FQNNGV. The CDR3 runs 15 residues. The full variable domain, with the rest looked up from reference TRBV11-2 and TRBJ1-2, is EAGVAQSPRYKIIEKRQSVAFWCNPISGHATLYWYQQILGQGPKLLIQFQNNGVVDDSQLPKDRFSAERLKGVDSTLKIQPAKLEDSAVYLCASSPGPWGERGYTFGSGTRLTVV.

As for this clone: This CDR3 is also generated by other DNA sequences in the sample. The V call is TRBV10-3, the J call TRBJ1-5, with D maybe TRBD1 (6 bases). V lost 3 bases and J lost 1, with 10 bases in between. The CDR3 has 15 amino acids. Germline loops: CDR1 ENHRY, CDR2 SYGVKD. The CDR3 sequence is CAISDSTGSNQPQHF. In DNA form, the CDR3 reads TGTGCCATCAGTGATTCCACAGGGAGCAATCAGCCCCAGCATTTT.

The rearrangement links TRBV24-1 to TRBJ1-5, with TRBD1 matching over 8 bases. The CDR3 runs 13 residues. The germline V gene has CDR1 KGHDR and CDR2 SFDVKD. The trim removed 9 bases at V and 4 bases at J, leaving 4 bases unmatched. CDR3 bases: TGTGCCACCGGACAGGGCCAGAATCAGCCCCAGCATTTT. Residues: CATGQGQNQPQHF.

This clone has just one count. The rearrangement uses TRBV28 and TRBJ1-2; 7 bases map to TRBD1. Germline lookup yields CDR1 MDHEN and CDR2 SYDVKM. This CDR3 has 13 amino acids. V trimming: 5 bases; J trimming: 5 bases; junction bases outside the gene matches: 5. Here the CDR3 DNA reads TGTGCCAGCAGTCTAACAGGGGAATATGGCTACACCTTC. Its translation: CASSLTGEYGYTF.

The rearrangement joins TRBV29-1 to TRBJ1-1; D gene uncertain. The V and J ends lost 2 bases and 1 base respectively, with 5 bases between them. Germline CDR1 and CDR2: SQVTM and ANQGSEA. The CDR3 runs to 12 residues. DNA of the CDR3: TGCAGCGTTGAATCCAGGAACACTGAAGCTTTCTTT. It yields the protein CSVESRNTEAFF. The variable domain in full, completed from reference TRBV29-1 and TRBJ1-1, reads SAVISQKPSRDICQRGTSLTIQCQVDSQVTMMFWYRQQPGQSLTLIATANQGSEATYESGFVIDKFPISRPNLTFSTLTVSNMSPEDSSIYLCSVESRNTEAFFGQGTRLTVV.

The chain carries TRBV7-2 and TRBJ1-4; D unclear. The CDR3 loop spans 15 amino acids. The germline gives CDR1 SGHTA, CDR2 FQGNSA. V lost 4 bases, J lost 5 bases, and 14 bases lay in between. CDR3 in DNA: TGTGCCAGCAGCTCCCTGGTTTTTAGCAATGAAAAACTGTTTTTT. This encodes CASSSLVFSNEKLFF.

The chain links TRBV28 to TRBJ1-2; D is uncertain. CDR1 is MDHEN, CDR2 SYDVKM, per germline. The V and J ends lost 8 bases and 2 bases respectively, with 12 bases between them. The CDR3 is 13 amino acids. Written as DNA, the CDR3 is TGTGCCAGCGGCCCCCCGGGAAACTATGGCTACACCTTC. Its translation is CASGPPGNYGYTF.